Listed here are 32 T cell receptor beta chains from one sample, sequenced in a study of CD8 T cells in ankylosing spondylitis. Each CDR3 protein is one row after TCRdb ran MiXCR on the 5' RACE reads. The sample holds 150,000 to 200,000 distinct CDR3 sequences, over 15% seen once. The sequencing input was blood, either unsorted or a sorted T cell fraction (not recorded which). The receptors here all came from a male donor aged 10-30 years with ankylosing spondylitis or in good health (not recorded which).

The chain recombines TRBV23-1 with TRBJ2-6, with a weak D call TRBD2 (6 bases). TRBV23-1 has ORF status, its function being uncertain. Trimming cost V 4 bases and J 4 bases, with 23 bases left between them. This CDR3 is built from 19 residues. The CDR3 sequence is CASSPRPKISGPGANVLTF. CDR3 nucleotides: TGCGCCAGCAGTCCCCGACCCAAAATAAGCGGGCCGGGGGCCAACGTCCTGACTTTC.

This clonotype was found many times. The rearrangement joins TRBV7-2 to TRBJ2-2; 8 nucleotides agree with TRBD2. The CDR3 extends over 18 amino acids. Germline-derived CDR1 and CDR2 are SGHTA and FQGNSA. V lost 1 base, J lost 7 bases, and 14 bases stayed unmatched. CDR3: CASSLVVFLAGSGGELFF. The CDR3 DNA reads TGTGCCAGCAGCTTAGTGGTTTTCCTAGCGGGTTCTGGCGGGGAGCTGTTTTTT.

This clonotype was observed many times. The genes are TRBV6-5 and TRBJ1-5; D possibly corresponds to TRBD1 (6 bases). The CDR3 is 15 residues long. Germline V lookup: CDR1 MNHEY, CDR2 SVGAGI. Trimming left V 6 bases short and J 5 bases short, with 17 bases between. DNA of the CDR3: TGTGCCAGCAGCCCTTCGGGGGGGGCGTATCAGCCCCAGCATTTT. Its translation is CASSPSGGAYQPQHF.

This clonotype has ten or more counts. V and J are TRBV2 and TRBJ2-4, with 8 bases lining up with TRBD1. V trimming: 5 bases; J trimming: 5 bases; junction bases outside the gene matches: 11. The V gene's germline CDR1 is SNHLY and CDR2 FYNNEI. The CDR3 has 16 amino acids. DNA for the CDR3: TGTGCCAGCAGTACCCCACGGACAGGGTTCGAAAACATTCAGTACTTC. This sequence encodes CASSTPRTGFENIQYF.

This clonotype was found many times. This chain uses TRBV9 with TRBJ2-3; a possible D gene is TRBD2 (6 bases). Trimming removed 2 bases from V and 4 bases from J, with 17 bases in between. Germline V gene sequence: CDR1 SGDLS, CDR2 YYNGEE. CDR3 length equals 16 residues. CDR3 region: CASSVTGTPRADTQYF. CDR3 DNA: TGTGCCAGCAGCGTCACCGGGACTCCCCGGGCAGATACGCAGTATTTT.

This rearrangement joins TRBV6-5 to TRBJ2-6; TRBD1 is a possible D gene (5 bases). CDR1 MNHEY and CDR2 SVGAGI come from the germline V gene. V gave up 6 bases and J gave up 0 bases, with 9 bases separating them. The CDR3 contains 15 residues. The CDR3 here is CASSRDSSGANVLTF. The CDR3 DNA reads TGTGCCAGCAGCCGTGACAGCTCTGGGGCCAACGTCCTGACTTTC.

This clonotype was detected many times. V is TRBV5-1 and J is TRBJ1-1; D possibly corresponds to TRBD1 (5 bases). Trimming shortened V by 0 bases and J by 4 bases, and 13 bases separated the two germline ends. Germline V gene lookup returns CDR1 SGHRS and CDR2 YFSETQ. The CDR3 extends over 15 amino acids. The DNA of the CDR3 is TGCGCCAGCAGCTTGGCCGCGGGGCCGGGCACTGAAGCTTTCTTT. It translates to CASSLAAGPGTEAFF. Together with reference TRBV5-1 and TRBJ1-1, the CDR3 gives the full variable domain: KAGVTQTPRYLIKTRGQQVTLSCSPISGHRSVSWYQQTPGQGLQFLFEYFSETQRNKGNFPGRFSGRQFSNSRSEMNVSTLELGDSALYLCASSLAAGPGTEAFFGQGTRLTVV.

This clonotype was seen once. This chain connects TRBV20-1 to TRBJ2-1; the D is unclear. Germline V lookup: CDR1 DFQATT, CDR2 SNEGSKA (reference sequence). Trimming left V 2 bases short and J 8 bases short, with 13 bases between. This CDR3 has 13 residues. CDR3 in DNA: TGCAGTGCTAGATGGGGTGTAGAGGATGAGCAGTTCTTC. Its protein product is CSARWGVEDEQFF.

Concerning this clonotype: This may be a read error, as it is one base from a much larger clone. The CDR3 DNA reads TGTGCCAGCAGGATGGGGTTGGACACTGAAGCTTTCTTT. Protein: CASRMGLDTEAFF. J is TRBJ1-1 and V is TRBV2; D not certain. V dropped 6 bases and J dropped 3 bases, with 11 bases sitting between them. CDR3 length: 13 amino acids. CDR1 is SNHLY, CDR2 FYNNEI, per germline.

The table lists this clonotype with many counts. The chain combines TRBV28 with TRBJ2-5; 8 bases line up with TRBD2. The germline CDR1 and CDR2 sequences are MDHEN and SYDVKM. CDR3 length: 15 amino acids. Trimming removed 2 bases from V and 4 bases from J; junction bases left unmatched: 6. The CDR3 is CASSLTGGPVETQYF. CDR3 nucleotide sequence: TGTGCCAGCAGTTTAACGGGAGGGCCGGTAGAGACCCAGTACTTC.

This clonotype was seen ten or more times. The chain has TRBV7-3 and TRBJ2-2; D may be TRBD1 or TRBD2 (7 bases each). This CDR3 spans 15 amino acids. Trimming left V 5 bases short and J 3 bases short, with 13 bases between. Germline-derived CDR1 and CDR2 are SGHTA and FQGTGA. The CDR3 spells CASSPTGRDTGELFF. The CDR3 bases are TGTGCCAGCAGCCCGACAGGGAGGGACACCGGGGAGCTGTTTTTT.

This clonotype has ten or more counts. The germline gene is not matched at one end of the junction; a read error may be the cause. The genes are TRBV24-1 and TRBJ2-3, with unresolved D. The CDR3 has 13 amino acids. Germline V gene data show CDR1 as KGHDR and CDR2 as SFDVKD. In DNA, the CDR3 is TGTGCCACCAGCCTCCTCAGCACAGTTACGCAGTATTTT. This translates into CATSLLSTVTQYF.

This clonotype was recorded at least ten times. The rearrangement links TRBV30 to TRBJ1-5; 12 bases map to TRBD1. CDR1 and CDR2 (germline): GTSNPN, SVGIG (reference sequence). This CDR3 has 14 residues. Unmatched junction bases numbered 2, after V lost 3 bases and J lost 5 bases. The CDR3 bases are TGTGCCTGGAGGGGACAGGGGGCTTATCAGCCCCAGCATTTT. This codes for CAWRGQGAYQPQHF.

This clonotype was seen at least ten times. V and J are TRBV12-3 or TRBV12-4 and TRBJ2-5; 7 bases fit TRBD2. The CDR3 consists of 13 residues. Unmatched junction bases numbered 3, after V lost 3 bases and J lost 5 bases. The DNA for the CDR3 is TGTGCCAGCAGTTTCGGCGGGAGCGAGACCCAGTACTTC. It is translated as CASSFGGSETQYF.

This clonotype was counted ten times or more. The V and J genes are TRBV28 and TRBJ2-1; the match to TRBD2 covers 7 bases. Germline CDR1 is MDHEN and CDR2 is SYDVKM. The CDR3 runs 16 residues. Trimming removed 6 bases from V and 5 bases from J; junction bases left unmatched: 13. CDR3 bases: TGTGCCAGCAGCCAACCCGCCGGGGGGTGGGACAATGAGCAGTTCTTC. Protein product: CASSQPAGGWDNEQFF.

The chain employs TRBV29-1 and TRBJ2-5; TRBD1 is a possible D gene (5 bases). The CDR3 loop spans 13 amino acids. V was pared by 3 bases and J by 5 bases, with 13 bases between. Per the germline V gene, CDR1 is SQVTM and CDR2 is ANQGSEA. In nucleotides, the CDR3 is TGCAGCGTTGAGGACATTCCGGTGGAGACCCAGTACTTC. Translated: CSVEDIPVETQYF.

This clonotype came up many times. The chain links TRBV29-1 to TRBJ1-4; no clear D gene. CDR1 and CDR2 from the germline V gene are SQVTM and ANQGSEA. The CDR3 is 13 residues long. Trimming removed 7 bases from V and 0 bases from J, with 9 bases in between. This CDR3 reads CSGLGATNEKLFF. CDR3 bases: TGCAGCGGGCTCGGGGCAACTAATGAAAAACTGTTTTTT.

This clonotype has ten or more counts. This rearrangement joins TRBV4-2 to TRBJ2-3; TRBD2 matches at 8 bases. This CDR3 has 17 amino acids. V trimming: 4 bases; J trimming: 3 bases; junction bases outside the gene matches: 12. The germline V gene encodes CDR1 LGHNA and CDR2 YNFKEQ. The CDR3 spells CASSLAQTGGGTDTQYF. The CDR3 DNA reads as TGTGCCAGCAGCCTCGCGCAAACGGGGGGGGGGACAGATACGCAGTATTTT.

This clonotype has at least ten counts. V is TRBV4-3 and J is TRBJ2-1, with TRBD2 identical over 11 bases. This CDR3 comprises 16 residues. After removal of 1 base from V and 6 bases from J, the junction contained 5 bases not matched to a gene. Germline V gene lookup returns CDR1 LGHNA and CDR2 YSLEER. In DNA form, the CDR3 reads TGCGCCAGCAGCCAAGGGAATAGCGGGAGGGCCAATGAGCAGTTCTTC. Protein product: CASSQGNSGRANEQFF.

This clonotype was recorded a few times. This chain connects TRBV30 to TRBJ2-4; D not resolved. Trimming removed 2 bases from V and 1 base from J, with 18 bases in between. The germline V gene has CDR1 GTSNPN and CDR2 SVGIG (reference sequence). The CDR3 is 17 amino acids. The CDR3, as DNA: TGTGCCTGGAGTACCTTTCCCAAAGGGAAGGCCAAAAACATTCAGTACTTC. Protein sequence: CAWSTFPKGKAKNIQYF.

This clonotype was seen repeatedly, ten times or more. V is TRBV7-6 and J is TRBJ2-1; TRBD1 aligns across 11 bases. The germline CDR1 and CDR2 sequences are SGHVS and FNYEAQ. The trim removed 5 bases at V and 8 bases at J, leaving 8 bases unmatched. This CDR3 spans 15 amino acids. CDR3 nucleotides: TGTGCCAGCAGCCCCGGACAGGGGGCAGGCGATGAGCAGTTCTTC. Translating gives CASSPGQGAGDEQFF.

V and J are TRBV7-6 and TRBJ2-5, with 10 bases lining up with TRBD1. Germline V gives CDR1 SGHVS, CDR2 FNYEAQ. Losses at the gene ends were 2 bases for V and 2 bases for J; bases not matched to a gene: 5. This CDR3 has 16 residues. DNA for the CDR3: TGTGCCAGCAGCTTACGCCCGGGACAGGGGCAAGAGACCCAGTACTTC. It translates to CASSLRPGQGQETQYF.

This clonotype was counted ten times or more. The chain has TRBV12-3 or TRBV12-4 and TRBJ2-3, with no clear D. Trimming removed 8 bases at V and 2 bases at J, with 14 bases between. CDR3 size: 14 residues. This CDR3 is CASYSDFSTDTQYF. CDR3 nucleotide sequence: TGTGCCAGCTATTCCGACTTCTCCACAGATACGCAGTATTTT.

Many counts were recorded for this clonotype. V is TRBV10-3 and J is TRBJ1-2; a weak D match, TRBD1 (6 bases). Per germline, CDR1 ENHRY and CDR2 SYGVKD. This CDR3 has 16 amino acids. Trimming took off 5 bases at V and 0 bases at J, with 16 bases between the two ends. CDR3 in DNA: TGTGCCATCAGTCCCCCCCCGGGACACCCTAACTATGGCTACACCTTC. Translation gives CAISPPPGHPNYGYTF.

This clonotype turned up a few times. The chain joins TRBV13 to TRBJ1-1, with TRBD1 identical over 7 bases. There are 13 residues in the CDR3. CDR1 and CDR2 from the germline V gene are PRHDT and FYEKMQ (reference sequence). The trim removed 9 bases at V and 2 bases at J, leaving 6 bases unmatched. CDR3 nucleotides: TGTGCCAGTGGTAGGGGGCACAACACTGAAGCTTTCTTT. Residues: CASGRGHNTEAFF.

This clonotype was seen at least ten times. This sequence joins TRBV5-1 and TRBJ1-1, with 7 positions matching TRBD1. Germline V gene sequence: CDR1 SGHRS, CDR2 YFSETQ. CDR3 length: 11 amino acids. V was clipped by 3 bases and J by 11 bases; unmatched bases: 4. Here the CDR3 reads CASSSDRVAFF. CDR3 in DNA: TGCGCCAGCAGCTCCGACAGGGTCGCTTTCTTT.

This clonotype was detected many times. This chain links TRBV6-5 with TRBJ2-5; weak D call: TRBD2 (6 bases). V lost 5 bases and J lost 3, with 16 bases in between. Germline assignment: CDR1 MNHEY and CDR2 SVGAGI. The CDR3 loop spans 15 amino acids. CDR3 bases: TGTGCCAGCAGTCTCTGGGGGGTAATGGAAGAGACCCAGTACTTC. As protein: CASSLWGVMEETQYF.

This clonotype was counted many times. The J gene is TRBJ1-2, the V gene TRBV3-1; possible D gene TRBD1, 5 bases. V was cut by 0 bases and J by 7 bases, with 15 bases left in between. Germline-derived CDR1 and CDR2 are LGHDT and YNNKEL (reference sequence). This CDR3 comprises 15 residues. This CDR3 is CASSQDNGGSGGYTF. As DNA, the CDR3 is TGTGCCAGCAGCCAAGATAATGGGGGATCTGGTGGCTACACCTTC.

This clonotype was observed many times. V is TRBV27 and J is TRBJ2-7; no clear D. Germline V gene data show CDR1 as MNHEY and CDR2 as SMNVEV (reference sequence). The CDR3 runs 17 residues. The germline V and J ends were trimmed by 0 bases and 2 bases, with 17 bases remaining between them. CDR3 DNA sequence: TGTGCCAGCAGTTTATCGATCTTCAGTAATGAGGCCTACGAGCAGTACTTC. Its translation is CASSLSIFSNEAYEQYF.

This clonotype was seen ten or more times. The gene calls are TRBV7-2 and TRBJ2-1, with 13 bases lining up with TRBD2. The CDR3 is 17 amino acids. Germline-derived CDR1 and CDR2 are SGHTA and FQGNSA. V lost 0 bases and J lost 2; bases outside the gene matches: 1. The chain's CDR3 is CASSLAGTSGTYNEQFF. Written as DNA, the CDR3 is TGTGCCAGCAGCTTAGCGGGGACTAGCGGGACCTACAATGAGCAGTTCTTC.

This clonotype was counted at least ten times. This chain joins TRBV7-2 and TRBJ2-3; D possibly matches TRBD1 or TRBD2 (5 bases each). Germline CDR1 SGHTA, CDR2 FQGNSA. The CDR3 extends over 15 amino acids. Trimming left V 2 bases short and J 7 bases short, with 16 bases between. CDR3 sequence reads: CASSLNLGPQHTQYF. The CDR3 DNA follows: TGTGCCAGCAGCTTAAATCTGGGACCACAACATACGCAGTATTTT.

This clonotype was observed a handful of times. Mismatch with germline at one junction end may stem from a read error. The chain carries TRBV2 and TRBJ2-1; D assignment may be TRBD1 or TRBD2 (6 bases each). This CDR3 is built from 14 residues. Germline lookup yields CDR1 SNHLY and CDR2 FYNNEI. The CDR3 protein is CASSPPAGGGWSVF. The CDR3, as DNA: TGTGCCAGCAGTCCTCCCGCCGGAGGGGGATGGAGCGTCTTC.